The 8 T cell receptor beta chains reported below all come from one sample, sequenced in a study of T cell responses to AZD1222 COVID-19 vaccine. Sequencing used immunoSEQ multiplex PCR; TCRdb keeps in-frame clones, though not all of them. The table has 150,000 or so clones, roughly 91% seen once; the top ten hold around 1.6%. Sequenced material: peripheral blood, taken on day 0 of AZD1222 vaccination. The receptor source for this set is an adult in good health.

The table lists this clone with a count of one. V usage is TRBV6-5 and J usage is TRBJ2-1; 8 bases line up with TRBD2. V dropped 4 bases and J dropped 7; count of bases not matched to a gene: 6. Germline CDR1 reads MNHEY; CDR2 reads SVGAGI. The CDR3 sequence is 14 residues long. CDR3 nucleotide sequence: TGTGCCAGCAGTTTAGCGGGGAATCGGAATGAGCAGTTCTTC. Translated: CASSLAGNRNEQFF.

The chain employs TRBV6-1 and TRBJ1-5; TRBD1 matches 9 bases. Trimming took 4 bases from V and 6 from J; bases not matched to a gene: 10. The CDR3 extends over 16 amino acids. CDR1 MNHNS and CDR2 SASEGT come from the germline V gene. CDR3 residues: CASSVAGQGLSQPQHF. Here the CDR3 DNA reads TGTGCCAGCAGTGTCGCGGGACAGGGATTGAGTCAGCCCCAGCATTTT.

Only a few counts were recorded for this clone. The chain recombines TRBV5-6 with TRBJ1-1; possible D gene TRBD1, 5 bases. V was clipped by 2 bases and J by 7 bases, with 9 bases between them. Germline V lookup: CDR1 SGHDT, CDR2 YYEEEE. This CDR3 region has 12 residues. CDR3 in amino acids: CASSFDQGEAFF. The CDR3 DNA follows: TGTGCCAGCAGCTTCGATCAGGGTGAAGCTTTCTTT.

This clone was seen only once. This sequence joins TRBV29-1 and TRBJ1-6; TRBD1 might be the D (5 bases). V was trimmed by 4 bases and J by 1 base, leaving 14 bases between them. Germline V gene lookup returns CDR1 SQVTM and CDR2 ANQGSEA. The CDR3 covers 16 residues. CDR3 in DNA: TGCAGCGTTGGCTCGACAGCCACGTCCTATAATTCACCCCTCCACTTT. Protein product: CSVGSTATSYNSPLHF.

The V gene is TRBV28, the J gene TRBJ1-2; no clear D gene. Germline CDR1 is MDHEN and CDR2 is SYDVKM. Trimming stripped 3 bases from V and 4 bases from J, with 12 bases between. This CDR3 has 14 residues. The CDR3 loop reads CASSLSDGPYGYTF. CDR3 DNA sequence: TGTGCCAGCAGTTTGTCGGACGGGCCCTATGGCTACACCTTC.

This chain uses TRBV6-5 with TRBJ1-3, with TRBD1 matching over 9 bases. Germline values: CDR1 MNHEY, CDR2 SVGAGI. Losses at the gene ends were 6 bases for V and 0 bases for J; bases not matched to a gene: 3. The CDR3 is 15 amino acids. The CDR3 bases are TGTGCCAGCAGGGACAGGGGTTTCTCTGGAAACACCATATATTTT. This codes for CASRDRGFSGNTIYF.

This clone was seen more than once but under ten times. The J gene is TRBJ1-1, the V gene TRBV27; D not resolved. V was shortened by 2 bases and J by 0 bases, with 7 bases between the two germline ends. The CDR3 has 14 amino acids. CDR1 is MNHEY and CDR2 is SMNVEV in the germline V gene (reference sequence). The CDR3 coding sequence is TGTGCCAGCAGTTTAGGAGGGTTGAACACTGAAGCTTTCTTT. Protein: CASSLGGLNTEAFF.

The chain recombines TRBV11-3 with TRBJ2-1, with 8 positions matching TRBD1. The V gene end was trimmed by 5 bases and the J gene end by 7 bases; junction bases not matched to a gene: 4. Germline loops: CDR1 SGHNT, CDR2 YENEEA. The CDR3 totals 13 residues. CDR3 DNA sequence: TGTGCCAGCAGCCTCAGACAGGGGAATGAGCAGTTCTTC. Translation: CASSLRQGNEQFF.